There are many counts of the clone carrying this T cell receptor (beta chain). Antigen unknown. From the 5' RACE reads, TCRdb called clonotypes with MiXCR, one entry per CDR3 protein. In the table there are about 20,000 distinct CDR3 sequences, under 3% of which are singletons. Expansion lasted 3 days, with either anti-CD3 antibody OKT3 or CD3/CD28 beads. The CDR3 covers 13 residues. The ends were cut back, 4 bases at V and 3 bases at J, with 13 bases in the middle. Germline assignment: CDR1 DFQATT and CDR2 SNEGSKA (reference sequence). This entry belongs to a study of beta chain bispecific antibodies for T cell cancers. Study observations and caveats: Normal T cells contributed less of the targeted TRBV signal than the leukemia cells did.

This chain links TRBV20-1 with TRBJ2-7; D ambiguous. This TCR derives from a human donor in good health. Some clones in this sample may be carry-over from other donors' samples. Specimen: healthy donor T cells cultured with leukemia cells. The CDR3 protein is CSATQVDLYEQYF. The DNA of the CDR3 is TGCAGTGCTACGCAGGTCGATCTCTACGAGCAGTACTTC.